The T cell receptor (beta chain) described here comes from a study of blood T cell repertoires in COVID-19. Here immunoSEQ multiplex PCR was the method, and the copy in TCRdb shows in-frame clones only, minus some. The table includes 310,000 or so clones, around 87% detected once. Germline V CDR1 and CDR2: SGHRS, YFSETQ. The CDR3 spans 18 residues. The V gene end was trimmed by 4 bases and the J gene end by 1 base; junction bases not matched to a gene: 8. The chain joins TRBV5-1 to TRBJ2-3, with 14 bases aligning to TRBD2. Sequencing was carried out using peripheral blood. The sequence was obtained from a woman in her forties or fifties who had recovered from COVID-19. The CDR3 sequence: CASSNRLAGGPGTDTQYF. DNA of the CDR3: TGCGCCAGCAGCAACCGACTAGCGGGAGGGCCTGGCACAGATACGCAGTATTTT.